The T cell receptor beta chain described here comes from a study of PD-1 blockade in classical Hodgkin lymphoma. The V end lost 6 bases, the J end lost 2 bases, and 9 bases lay between the germline ends. The CDR3 has 13 residues. Germline values: CDR1 WNHNN, CDR2 SYGVQD (reference sequence). Described time point: cycle 4 day 1 (C4D1), after more than 5 weeks of nivolumab. All patients relapsed after autologous stem cell transplantation, and brentuximab vedotin exposure varied. Only in-frame clones appear in the TCRdb table, and some are missing; sequencing was by immunoSEQ multiplex PCR. The sample lists approximately 110,000 clones, around 90% occurring once.

Sequenced material: peripheral blood mononuclear cells (PBMCs), taken before the fourth cycle of nivolumab. The chain employs TRBV10-1 and TRBJ2-3; the D gene is possibly TRBD2 (6 bases). The TCR originated in a human donor with classical Hodgkin lymphoma. The CDR3 DNA follows: TGCGCCAGCAGCCGGGAGTACACAGATACGCAGTATTTT. This encodes CASSREYTDTQYF.